The 25 T cell receptor beta chains below all came from one sample that was sequenced in a study of T-cell memory formation after mild COVID-19. TCRdb redid the calling of the 5' RACE reads with MiXCR, one entry per CDR3 protein. The data contain around 140,000 distinct CDR3 sequences, approximately 6% of them singletons. The material sequenced was PBMCs or a T cell subset sorted from them (not recorded which). The origin of the receptors is an adult woman who had mild COVID-19 (a few samples of this study predate the infection). Cell type and time point are not known.

This clonotype was counted many times. The J gene is TRBJ1-5, the V gene TRBV30; no firm D call. The CDR3 totals 12 residues. Per germline, CDR1 GTSNPN and CDR2 SVGIG (reference sequence). Trimming stripped 4 bases from V and 6 bases from J, with 10 bases between. CDR3 residues: CAWNSVGQPQHF. CDR3 nucleotide sequence: TGTGCCTGGAATTCCGTTGGTCAGCCCCAGCATTTT.

This clonotype occurred many times. In DNA form, the CDR3 reads TGTGCCAGCAGGGAAGTTAGGTCCGGGGAGCTGTTTTTT. Its translation: CASREVRSGELFF. The V and J genes are TRBV6-5 and TRBJ2-2; no clear D. The V end was cut by 6 bases, the J end by 6 bases, with 11 bases between. The germline CDR1 and CDR2 sequences are MNHEY and SVGAGI. The CDR3 loop spans 13 amino acids.

The chain links TRBV12-3 or TRBV12-4 to TRBJ1-1; weak D call: TRBD1 (5 bases). V lost 3 bases and J 3 bases, leaving 11 bases between the germline ends. The CDR3 has 14 amino acids. The CDR3 DNA sequence: TGTGCCAGCAGTTTGTCAGGGAGTTACACTGAAGCTTTCTTT. It encodes CASSLSGSYTEAFF.

This clonotype was detected many times. The DNA of the CDR3 is TGTGCCAGCAGCCGTGCGCGGCTCAATGAGCAGTTCTTC. It yields the protein CASSRARLNEQFF. The J gene is TRBJ2-1, the V gene TRBV7-2; no clear D gene. Trimming took off 5 bases at V and 6 bases at J, with 11 bases between the two ends. The CDR3 consists of 13 residues. CDR1 is SGHTA, CDR2 FQGNSA, per germline.

This clonotype was seen many times. CDR3 region: CASTKGVGGALAEQFF. The CDR3 DNA reads TGTGCCAGCACCAAGGGGGTGGGGGGAGCGCTAGCGGAGCAGTTCTTC. This chain joins TRBV12-3 or TRBV12-4 and TRBJ2-1; perhaps D is TRBD1 or TRBD2 (6 bases each). Trimming removed 7 bases from V and 10 bases from J, with 26 bases in between. The CDR3 totals 16 residues.

Turning to this clonotype: Since no conserved phenylalanine or tryptophan closes the CDR3, a read error is the likely cause. The chain's CDR3 is CASSERGRYNEQFL. CDR3 nucleotide sequence: TGTGCCAGCAGTGAAAGGGGGCGGTACAATGAGCAGTTCTTA. The V and J genes are TRBV2 and TRBJ2-1, with 7 nucleotides matching TRBD1. V dropped 2 bases and J dropped 4; count of bases not matched to a gene: 2. The CDR3 has 14 residues. Germline loops: CDR1 SNHLY, CDR2 FYNNEI.

The chain carries TRBV6-5 and TRBJ1-1; the match to TRBD1 covers 10 bases. CDR1 is MNHEY, CDR2 SVGAGI, per germline. This CDR3 contains 13 residues. J gave up 5 bases and V 4 bases, and 1 base lay outside the gene matches. This chain's CDR3 is CASSSGQGTEAFF. The CDR3 DNA reads TGTGCCAGCAGTTCGGGACAGGGGACTGAAGCTTTCTTT.

This clonotype was recorded many times. The chain carries TRBV29-1 and TRBJ2-7, with TRBD1 identical over 11 bases. The trim removed 7 bases at V and 2 bases at J, leaving 10 bases unmatched. The CDR3 has 15 residues. Germline-derived CDR1 and CDR2 are SQVTM and ANQGSEA. CDR3 amino acids: CSAGRQGQGAYEQYF. The CDR3 bases are TGCAGCGCTGGACGGCAGGGACAGGGGGCCTACGAGCAGTACTTC.

This clonotype occurred many times. The V call is TRBV7-3, the J call TRBJ2-3; 7 bases agree with TRBD1. V shed 5 bases and J 2 bases; nucleotides not matched to a gene: 10. The CDR3 has 16 residues. Germline V gene sequence: CDR1 SGHTA, CDR2 FQGTGA. The CDR3 DNA sequence: TGTGCCAGCAGCCCCGGACAGGTTTCTTTCACAGATACGCAGTATTTT. This gives the protein CASSPGQVSFTDTQYF. The full variable domain, with the rest looked up from reference TRBV7-3 and TRBJ2-3, is GAGVSQTPSNKVTEKGKYVELRCDPISGHTALYWYRQSLGQGPEFLIYFQGTGAADDSGLPNDRFFAVRPEGSVSTLKIQRTERGDSAVYLCASSPGQVSFTDTQYFGPGTRLTVL.

The V and J genes are TRBV19 and TRBJ2-1; TRBD2 aligns across 7 bases. The CDR3 consists of 14 residues. With 2 bases clipped from V and 5 bases from J, the junction kept 3 bases outside the gene matches. Germline V gives CDR1 LNHDA, CDR2 SQIVND (reference sequence). CDR3 sequence (DNA): TGTGCCAGTAGTATATTTGGGACTAACAATGAGCAGTTCTTC. This translates into CASSIFGTNNEQFF.

This rearrangement joins TRBV29-1 to TRBJ2-3; 14 bases fit TRBD2. The V gene end was trimmed by 5 bases and the J gene end by 3 bases; junction bases not matched to a gene: 7. The CDR3 consists of 16 residues. The germline CDR1 and CDR2 sequences are SQVTM and ANQGSEA. CDR3 sequence reads: CSVPTSGRAGTDTQYF. The CDR3 DNA reads as TGCAGCGTTCCGACTAGCGGGAGGGCCGGGACAGATACGCAGTATTTT.

The chain couples TRBV7-9 to TRBJ1-5; D unclear. V was trimmed by 5 bases and J by 4 bases, leaving 9 bases between them. The germline CDR1 and CDR2 sequences are SEHNR and FQNEAQ (reference sequence). The CDR3 runs to 13 residues. CDR3 sequence reads: CASSTHGNQPQHF. The DNA of the CDR3 is TGTGCCAGCAGCACCCATGGGAATCAGCCCCAGCATTTT.

This clonotype showed up many times. The rearrangement uses TRBV2 and TRBJ1-1, with D tentatively TRBD1 (6 bases). Germline lookup yields CDR1 SNHLY and CDR2 FYNNEI. This CDR3 comprises 13 residues. Trimming took off 4 bases at V and 7 bases at J, with 13 bases between the two ends. CDR3 amino acids: CASSVSGEVEAFF. Written as DNA, the CDR3 is TGTGCCAGCAGTGTATCAGGGGAGGTTGAAGCTTTCTTT.

The chain recombines TRBV5-1 with TRBJ2-1, with 12 bases that match TRBD2. Germline lookup yields CDR1 SGHRS and CDR2 YFSETQ. The CDR3 totals 16 residues. The junction had 6 bases not matched to a gene; V was cut back by 0 bases and J by 8 bases. For the CDR3, the DNA is TGCGCCAGCAGCTTGGGACTAGCGGGAGTCGGAGATGAGCAGTTCTTC. It codes for CASSLGLAGVGDEQFF.

As to this clonotype: A much more abundant neighbour one base away suggests this may be a read error. In DNA, the CDR3 is TGTGCCAGCGGTCCGGGGACTTGGGCCCAGCATTTT. Its protein product is CASGPGTWAQHF. The chain uses TRBV12-3 or TRBV12-4 and TRBJ1-5, with TRBD1 as a possible D gene (5 bases). Deletions cut 8 bases from V and 11 bases from J, with 16 bases between. This CDR3 has 12 residues.

CDR3 loop: CASSLPDSYEQYF. The CDR3 bases are TGTGCCAGCAGCCTACCTGACAGCTACGAGCAGTACTTC. The chain joins TRBV5-6 to TRBJ2-7; TRBD1 might be the D (5 bases). The germline V and J ends were trimmed by 4 bases and 3 bases, with 11 bases remaining between them. Germline values: CDR1 SGHDT, CDR2 YYEEEE. The CDR3 contains 13 residues.

This clonotype turned up a few times. This chain links TRBV2 with TRBJ1-5; TRBD1 matches 8 bases. V trimming: 6 bases; J trimming: 7 bases; junction bases outside the gene matches: 8. There are 14 residues in the CDR3. In germline, CDR1 is SNHLY, CDR2 FYNNEI. The DNA for the CDR3 is TGTGCCAGCAGAGCTGACAGGGGATGGCAGCCCCAGCATTTT. As protein: CASRADRGWQPQHF.

This CDR3 reads CASSVGPQETQYF. DNA for the CDR3: TGTGCCAGCAGCGTAGGCCCCCAAGAGACCCAGTACTTC. The chain uses TRBV9 and TRBJ2-5; D gene unclear. The CDR3 extends over 13 amino acids. Between the trimmed V and J ends, which lost 0 bases and 1 base, there was a span of 4 bases. Germline V lookup: CDR1 SGDLS, CDR2 YYNGEE.

This clonotype was recorded many times. The chain joins TRBV24-1 to TRBJ2-2; 9 bases are a match to TRBD2. This CDR3 region has 16 residues. After removal of 4 bases from V and 10 bases from J, the junction contained 12 bases not matched to a gene. Germline loops: CDR1 KGHDR, CDR2 SFDVKD. CDR3 region: CATSDPGTSQFAELFF. CDR3 DNA: TGTGCCACCAGTGACCCGGGGACTAGCCAGTTTGCGGAGCTGTTTTTT.

The table lists this clonotype with a few counts. The CDR3 spells CASAYAGEQYF. The CDR3, as DNA: TGTGCCAGCGCCTACGCGGGCGAGCAGTACTTC. The chain couples TRBV25-1 to TRBJ2-7; tentative D call: TRBD2 (5 bases). The CDR3 is made up of 11 amino acids. Germline V gene lookup returns CDR1 MGHDK and CDR2 SYGVNS. Trimming took off 8 bases at V and 6 bases at J, with 11 bases between the two ends.

This clonotype came up a few times. The chain has TRBV12-3 or TRBV12-4 and TRBJ1-4; maybe TRBD1 (6 bases). This CDR3 comprises 14 residues. The V and J ends lost 3 bases and 8 bases respectively, with 13 bases between them. CDR3 loop: CASSFGGGSEKLFF. The CDR3 bases are TGTGCCAGCAGTTTTGGTGGGGGCAGCGAAAAACTGTTTTTT.

CDR3 region: CASSLVKGPEGYTF. CDR3 bases: TGTGCCAGCAGCTTAGTTAAGGGGCCAGAGGGCTACACCTTC. The chain is built from TRBV7-9 and TRBJ1-2; D might be TRBD1 (5 bases). The CDR3 has 14 amino acids. Germline V lookup: CDR1 SEHNR, CDR2 FQNEAQ (reference sequence). V dropped 1 base and J dropped 8 bases, with 14 bases sitting between them. Full variable domain (missing parts from reference TRBV7-9 and TRBJ1-2): DTGVSQNPRHKITKRGQNVTFRCDPISEHNRLYWYRQTLGQGPEFLTYFQNEAQLEKSRLLSDRFSAERPKGSFSTLEIQRTEQGDSAMYLCASSLVKGPEGYTFGSGTRLTVV.

The chain has TRBV6-5 and TRBJ1-1; a weak D match, TRBD1 (5 bases). Trimming shortened V by 6 bases and J by 0 bases, and 14 bases separated the two germline ends. The CDR3 length is 15 residues. From germline, CDR1 is MNHEY and CDR2 SVGAGI. The CDR3 bases are TGTGCCAGCAGCGCTATGGGACTGATGAACACTGAAGCTTTCTTT. Its protein product is CASSAMGLMNTEAFF.

The V and J genes are TRBV5-1 and TRBJ2-3; 7 bases agree with TRBD2. This CDR3 is built from 17 residues. J lost 0 bases, V lost 3 bases, and 10 bases had no gene match. Germline V gene lookup returns CDR1 SGHRS and CDR2 YFSETQ. This CDR3 is CASSSLGSGLSTDTQYF. Written as DNA, the CDR3 is TGCGCCAGCAGCTCCCTGGGTAGCGGGCTAAGCACAGATACGCAGTATTTT.

This clonotype was recorded at least ten times. This chain links TRBV12-3 or TRBV12-4 with TRBJ1-5; TRBD1 aligns across 7 bases. The CDR3 runs 16 residues. J gave up 6 bases and V 3 bases, and 11 bases lay outside the gene matches. The chain's CDR3 is CASSFVGKGAGQPQHF. The CDR3 DNA reads as TGTGCCAGCAGTTTCGTTGGGAAGGGGGCAGGTCAGCCCCAGCATTTT.